The rows below give T cell receptor beta chains drawn from one sample of a study of CD8 T cells in ankylosing spondylitis. From the 5' RACE reads, TCRdb called clonotypes with MiXCR, one entry per CDR3 protein. The sample carries around 450,000 distinct CDR3 sequences, 25% to 30% recorded once. The sample was blood, either unsorted or a sorted T cell fraction (not recorded which). The origin of the receptors is a male donor with ankylosing spondylitis. Each CDR3 is given without its conserved first and last residue.

V gene	CDR3 length	J gene	CDR3 protein
TRBV2	13	TRBJ1-1	ASSERWQLNTEAF
TRBV9	12	TRBJ1-1	ASSITGANTEAF
TRBV18	13	TRBJ1-5	ASSPQGLGNQPQH
TRBV20-1	13	TRBJ2-7	SASRTSGGTYEQY
TRBV12-3/TRBV12-4	14	TRBJ2-5	ASSFGGAGRGETQY
TRBV20-1	11	TRBJ1-5	SATRDLKEPQH
TRBV12-3/TRBV12-4	12	TRBJ1-1	ASRPTGLNTEAF
TRBV20-1	12	TRBJ2-2	SASRTGRPGELF
TRBV3-1	13	TRBJ1-5	ASSQDYRADQPQH
TRBV29-1	12	TRBJ2-2	SVHTGLSTGELF
TRBV6-5	13	TRBJ1-3	ASSYGDRSGNTIY
TRBV7-8	11	TRBJ1-1	ASKWGANTEAF
TRBV12-3/TRBV12-4	13	TRBJ2-3	ASTQLAGGPDTQY
TRBV4-1	14	TRBJ1-2	ASSQDRTAPWDGYT
TRBV7-2	11	TRBJ2-7	ASSLTGGNEQY
TRBV7-2	14	TRBJ2-3	ASRTGTGGGTDTQY
TRBV10-3	12	TRBJ2-6	AISDSSGANVLT
TRBV3-1	11	TRBJ2-1	ASSQSAYNEQF